These 30 T cell receptor beta chains came from one sample sequenced in a study of blood T cell repertoires in COVID-19. Sequencing used immunoSEQ multiplex PCR; TCRdb keeps in-frame clones, though not all of them. The sample includes fewer than 300,000 clones, 88% of them seen just once. Sequenced material: peripheral blood. These receptors originate from a woman aged 40 to 50 who had recovered from COVID-19.

V gene TRBV5-6 combines with J gene TRBJ2-3; D possibly corresponds to TRBD2 (8 bases). This CDR3 has 15 residues. Trimming took 0 bases from V and 6 from J, leaving 14 bases between them. Germline lookup yields CDR1 SGHDT and CDR2 YYEEEE. The CDR3 sequence: CASSLAGGGQDTQYF. The CDR3 nucleotides are TGTGCCAGCAGCTTGGCCGGGGGGGGACAGGATACGCAGTATTTT.

This clone was counted only a few times. The rearrangement joins TRBV30 to TRBJ1-1; D not certain. CDR1 is GTSNPN, CDR2 SVGIG, per germline (reference sequence). The CDR3 extends over 12 amino acids. The germline V and J ends were trimmed by 2 bases and 2 bases, with 6 bases remaining between them. For the CDR3, the DNA is TGTGCCTGGAGTCCACTTAACACTGAAGCTTTCTTT. Amino acids: CAWSPLNTEAFF.

This rearrangement joins TRBV19 to TRBJ1-2; 7 bases fit TRBD1. Looked up from germline, CDR1 is LNHDA and CDR2 is SQIVND (reference sequence). The junction had 11 bases not matched to a gene; V was cut back by 6 bases and J by 7 bases. The CDR3 consists of 14 residues. The CDR3 sequence: CASRPDRAPGGYTF. As DNA, the CDR3 is TGTGCCAGTAGGCCCGACAGGGCCCCCGGTGGCTACACCTTC.

Turning to this clone: Other DNA sequences in this specimen translate into the identical CDR3. This chain uses TRBV24-1 with TRBJ2-2; TRBD1 matches at 10 bases. V was pared by 8 bases and J by 5 bases, with 4 bases of the junction left unmatched. Germline loops: CDR1 KGHDR, CDR2 SFDVKD. The CDR3 covers 14 residues. DNA of the CDR3: TGTGCCACCAAACGGACAGGGGGTACCGGGGAGCTGTTTTTT. It yields the protein CATKRTGGTGELFF.

The chain combines TRBV6-2 or TRBV6-3 with TRBJ2-3, with 11 nucleotides matching TRBD2. The length of the CDR3 is 17 residues. Trimming cost V 2 bases and J 2 bases; bases outside gene matches: 6. The germline CDR1 and CDR2 sequences are MNHEY and SVGEGT. In nucleotides, the CDR3 is TGTGCCAGCAGTTACGGAGGTAGCGGGAGGGACACAGATACGCAGTATTTT. Translation: CASSYGGSGRDTDTQYF.

This chain uses TRBV19 with TRBJ2-3; tentative D call: TRBD1 (6 bases). The CDR3 contains 15 residues. The V and J ends lost 6 bases and 5 bases respectively, with 18 bases between them. Germline values: CDR1 LNHDA, CDR2 SQIVND (reference sequence). The CDR3 here is CASSPQGSLLDTQYF. The CDR3 bases are TGTGCCAGTAGCCCCCAGGGGAGCCTCCTAGATACGCAGTATTTT.

This clone was observed at least ten times. CDR3: CASSQGRQGMGGYTF. CDR3 coding DNA: TGCGCCAGCAGCCAAGGGCGGCAGGGAATGGGAGGCTACACCTTC. This sequence joins TRBV4-3 and TRBJ1-2; D perhaps matches TRBD1 (5 bases). Trimming pared 1 base from V and 8 bases from J, leaving 17 bases between. The CDR3 has 15 residues. CDR1 and CDR2 (germline): LGHNA, YSLEER.

V is TRBV11-2 and J is TRBJ1-2; no firm D call. Per germline, CDR1 SGHAT and CDR2 FQNNGV. There are 15 residues in the CDR3. V lost 4 bases, J lost 5 bases, and 17 bases lay in between. The CDR3 protein is CASSSHPGVRYGYTF. The CDR3 DNA sequence: TGTGCCAGCAGCTCACACCCCGGGGTGCGGTATGGCTACACCTTC.

The rearrangement links TRBV7-9 to TRBJ1-2, with unresolved D. V was clipped by 3 bases and J by 8 bases, with 16 bases between them. The CDR3 runs 14 residues. Looked up from germline, CDR1 is SEHNR and CDR2 is FQNEAQ (reference sequence). CDR3 residues: CASSFSRGGVGYTF. CDR3 nucleotide sequence: TGTGCCAGCAGCTTTTCCCGCGGCGGGGTAGGCTACACCTTC. Full variable domain (missing parts from reference TRBV7-9 and TRBJ1-2): DTGVSQNPRHKITKRGQNVTFRCDPISEHNRLYWYRQTLGQGPEFLTYFQNEAQLEKSRLLSDRFSAERPKGSFSTLEIQRTEQGDSAMYLCASSFSRGGVGYTFGSGTRLTVV.

The V gene is TRBV5-1, the J gene TRBJ1-2; 9 bases fit TRBD1. Germline CDR1 reads SGHRS; CDR2 reads YFSETQ. The CDR3 covers 15 residues. V shed 0 bases, J shed 8 bases, and the junction held 8 bases outside the gene matches. The CDR3 DNA reads as TGCGCCAGCAGCTTGGGAGGGACAGGGATGCGGGGCTACACCTTC. Translated: CASSLGGTGMRGYTF.

V is TRBV6-6 and J is TRBJ1-1; TRBD1 might be the D (6 bases). Germline V gene sequence: CDR1 MNHNY, CDR2 SVGAGI (reference sequence). Trimming left V 5 bases short and J 3 bases short, with 16 bases between. The CDR3 sequence is 15 residues long. The CDR3 sequence: CASSRGRGSHTEAFF. The CDR3 coding sequence is TGTGCCAGCAGTCGCGGCAGGGGTTCCCACACTGAAGCTTTCTTT.

The chain carries TRBV10-1 and TRBJ2-7; possible D gene TRBD1, 5 bases. Trimming removed 3 bases from V and 2 bases from J, with 14 bases in between. There are 15 residues in the CDR3. Germline V lookup: CDR1 WNHNN, CDR2 SYGVQD (reference sequence). CDR3 amino acids: CASSDGRGSPYEQYV. CDR3 in DNA: TGCGCCAGCAGTGATGGAAGGGGATCCCCCTACGAGCAGTACGTC.

This chain links TRBV19 with TRBJ1-4; D is unclear. Germline V gene data show CDR1 as LNHDA and CDR2 as SQIVND (reference sequence). The CDR3 totals 15 residues. The ends were cut back, 2 bases at V and 8 bases at J, with 15 bases in the middle. The CDR3, as DNA: TGTGCCAGTAGTATATTACATGCAGGCGGGGAAAAACTGTTTTTT. Translated, it gives CASSILHAGGEKLFF.

The chain employs TRBV6-6 and TRBJ2-3; unclear D gene. Per the germline V gene, CDR1 is MNHNY and CDR2 is SVGAGI (reference sequence). CDR3 length equals 13 residues. V was shortened by 2 bases and J by 0 bases, with 3 bases between the two germline ends. The CDR3 DNA sequence: TGTGCCAGCAGTTACCCTAGCACAGATACGCAGTATTTT. Protein: CASSYPSTDTQYF.

This chain's CDR3 is CAWGPTGKGQPQHF. The CDR3, as DNA: TGTGCCTGGGGCCCGACAGGGAAGGGTCAGCCCCAGCATTTT. This chain joins TRBV30 and TRBJ1-5, with TRBD1 matching 7 bases. In germline, CDR1 is GTSNPN, CDR2 SVGIG (reference sequence). The CDR3 extends over 14 amino acids. Trimming took 5 bases from V and 6 from J; bases not matched to a gene: 10.

Only a few counts were recorded for this clone. The chain links TRBV5-4 to TRBJ2-5, with TRBD1 matching over 8 bases. Germline values: CDR1 SGHNT, CDR2 YYREEE (reference sequence). After removal of 4 bases from V and 4 bases from J, the junction contained 6 bases not matched to a gene. The CDR3 consists of 14 residues. The CDR3 here is CASSDGQGGETQYF. The CDR3 DNA sequence: TGTGCCAGCAGCGATGGACAGGGTGGAGAGACCCAGTACTTC.

The chain couples TRBV23-1 to TRBJ2-5, with 12 bases fitting TRBD2. TRBV23-1 is labeled an ORF, and its function is uncertain. After removal of 0 bases from V and 5 bases from J, the junction contained 10 bases not matched to a gene. The CDR3 runs to 18 residues. The CDR3 sequence is CASSQSRLAGGPKETQYF. The CDR3 DNA reads as TGCGCCAGCAGTCAATCGCGTCTAGCGGGAGGGCCCAAGGAGACCCAGTACTTC.

This chain joins TRBV19 and TRBJ2-3; 8 bases are a match to TRBD1. From germline, CDR1 is LNHDA and CDR2 SQIVND (reference sequence). The CDR3 runs 15 residues. Germline trimming cut 3 bases from V and 4 bases from J; bases unmatched to any gene: 6. CDR3 nucleotides: TGTGCCAGTAGTATGCAAACAGGGGGTGCAGATACGCAGTATTTT. Residues: CASSMQTGGADTQYF.

In regard to this clone: Other nucleotide sequences in the sample specify the same CDR3. This chain uses TRBV19 with TRBJ1-3; tentatively, D is TRBD1 (6 bases). The CDR3 extends over 16 amino acids. Germline V gives CDR1 LNHDA, CDR2 SQIVND (reference sequence). V lost 5 bases and J lost 0, with 14 bases in between. In DNA, the CDR3 is TGTGCCAGTAGTCCTAGGGGGGGCAGCTCTGGAAACACCATATATTTT. It translates to CASSPRGGSSGNTIYF.

This chain connects TRBV5-4 to TRBJ2-1, with 7 nucleotides matching TRBD2. J gave up 9 bases and V 2 bases, and 11 bases lay outside the gene matches. Per the germline V gene, CDR1 is SGHNT and CDR2 is YYREEE (reference sequence). The CDR3 is 15 amino acids. CDR3 protein: CASSFGEGRATEQFF. Written as DNA, the CDR3 is TGTGCCAGCAGCTTCGGGGAGGGAAGGGCCACTGAGCAGTTCTTC. Full variable domain (missing parts from reference TRBV5-4 and TRBJ2-1): ETGVTQSPTHLIKTRGQQVTLRCSSQSGHNTVSWYQQALGQGPQFIFQYYREEENGRGNFPPRFSGLQFPNYSSELNVNALELDDSALYLCASSFGEGRATEQFFGPGTRLTVL.

This clone has only a few counts. In DNA form, the CDR3 reads TGTGCCACCGCGGGCACTGAAGCTTTCTTT. Its protein product is CATAGTEAFF. V is TRBV7-9 and J is TRBJ1-1; D not resolved. V was pared by 10 bases and J by 4 bases, with 7 bases between. Per germline, CDR1 SEHNR and CDR2 FQNEAQ (reference sequence). The CDR3 has 10 amino acids. Full variable domain (rest looked up from reference TRBV7-9 and TRBJ1-1): DTGVSQNPRHKITKRGQNVTFRCDPISEHNRLYWYRQTLGQGPEFLTYFQNEAQLEKSRLLSDRFSAERPKGSFSTLEIQRTEQGDSAMYLCATAGTEAFFGQGTRLTVV.

This clone is a singleton in its sample. The chain has TRBV27 and TRBJ2-1; 7 bases align to TRBD2. Germline values: CDR1 MNHEY, CDR2 SMNVEV (reference sequence). V was clipped by 2 bases and J by 10 bases; unmatched bases: 8. This CDR3 comprises 14 residues. CDR3 in amino acids: CASSLVGRGSEQFF. In DNA, the CDR3 is TGTGCCAGCAGTTTAGTTGGGAGGGGTTCCGAGCAGTTCTTC.

DNA for the CDR3: TGTGCCAGCAGCTCGGGGTCTGGAAACACCATATATTTT. Residues: CASSSGSGNTIYF. The rearrangement uses TRBV7-2 and TRBJ1-3; D is undetermined. Germline CDR1 reads SGHTA; CDR2 reads FQGNSA. V gave up 4 bases and J gave up 1 base, with 5 bases separating them. This CDR3 spans 13 amino acids.

The DNA for the CDR3 is TGTGCCAGTAGTATACTAGCGGGAGGTGCCGGGGAGCTGTTTTTT. Encoded protein: CASSILAGGAGELFF. The chain links TRBV19 to TRBJ2-2, with TRBD2 matching 11 bases. The V gene's germline CDR1 is LNHDA and CDR2 SQIVND (reference sequence). V trimming: 2 bases; J trimming: 6 bases; junction bases outside the gene matches: 2. The CDR3 spans 15 residues.

This chain joins TRBV29-1 and TRBJ1-2; 7 bases match TRBD1. The CDR3 extends over 11 amino acids. Germline values: CDR1 SQVTM, CDR2 ANQGSEA. Trimming at V came to 6 bases and at J to 7 bases, leaving 5 bases not matched to a gene. The CDR3: CSVAAGGGYTF. The CDR3 coding sequence is TGCAGCGTGGCGGCAGGGGGTGGCTACACCTTC.

V and J are TRBV11-2 and TRBJ1-2; 7 nucleotides line up with TRBD1. Germline trimming cut 3 bases from V and 1 base from J; bases unmatched to any gene: 2. The CDR3 runs to 14 residues. Germline CDR1 SGHAT, CDR2 FQNNGV. CDR3 coding DNA: TGTGCCAGCAGCTTTGGGACAGATAACTATGGCTACACCTTC. It yields the protein CASSFGTDNYGYTF.

The chain couples TRBV20-1 to TRBJ1-2; 7 positions match TRBD1. CDR3 length: 15 residues. Germline V gene lookup returns CDR1 DFQATT and CDR2 SNEGSKA (reference sequence). The V gene end was trimmed by 3 bases and the J gene end by 3 bases; junction bases not matched to a gene: 10. CDR3 sequence (DNA): TGCAGTGCTAGTAGTGGGCAGGGGGTTTACTATGGCTACACCTTC. This translates into CSASSGQGVYYGYTF.

CDR3 nucleotides: TGTGCCAGCAGCTTAGGGCGTAGCGGCCCCACAGATACGCAGTATTTT. Translation gives CASSLGRSGPTDTQYF. V and J are TRBV7-9 and TRBJ2-3; maybe TRBD2 (6 bases). Trimming cost V 1 base and J 2 bases, with 13 bases left between them. This CDR3 spans 16 amino acids. Germline values: CDR1 SEHNR, CDR2 FQNEAQ (reference sequence).

This clone was counted a few times. This chain joins TRBV6-8 and TRBJ2-5, with TRBD2 matching over 9 bases. CDR1 is MNHGY and CDR2 is SAAAGT in the germline V gene. The trim removed 6 bases at V and 5 bases at J, leaving 10 bases unmatched. The CDR3 consists of 15 residues. In DNA form, the CDR3 reads TGTGCCAGCAGGGGCGGGAGGGACCCACGGGAGACCCAGTACTTC. Its protein product is CASRGGRDPRETQYF.

J is TRBJ1-2 and V is TRBV10-2, with D perhaps matching TRBD1 (6 bases). The CDR3 runs to 16 residues. Per the germline V gene, CDR1 is WSHSY and CDR2 is SAAADI. The V gene lost 6 bases and the J gene lost 3 bases, with 20 bases spanning the gap. CDR3 coding DNA: TGCGCCAGCAGCCCCGACAGGTCGAGTGGCTACTATGGCTACACCTTC. Its translation is CASSPDRSSGYYGYTF.